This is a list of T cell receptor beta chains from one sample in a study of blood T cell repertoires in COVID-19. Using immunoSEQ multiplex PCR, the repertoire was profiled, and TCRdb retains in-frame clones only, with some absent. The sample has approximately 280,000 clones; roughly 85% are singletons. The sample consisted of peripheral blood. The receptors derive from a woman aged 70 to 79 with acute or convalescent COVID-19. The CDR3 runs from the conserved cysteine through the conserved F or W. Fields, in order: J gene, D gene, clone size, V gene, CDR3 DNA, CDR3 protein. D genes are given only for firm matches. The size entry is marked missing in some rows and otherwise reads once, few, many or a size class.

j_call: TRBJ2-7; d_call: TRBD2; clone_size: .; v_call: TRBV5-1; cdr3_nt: TGCGCCAGCAGCTTCCGACTAGCGGATTACGAGCAGTACTTC; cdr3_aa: CASSFRLADYEQYF
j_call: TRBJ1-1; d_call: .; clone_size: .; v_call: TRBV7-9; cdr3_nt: TGTGCCAGCAGCTTAGGGTCGACAGCGAACACTGAAGCTTTCTTT; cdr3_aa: CASSLGSTANTEAFF
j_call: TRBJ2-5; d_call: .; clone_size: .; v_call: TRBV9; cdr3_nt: TGTGCCAGCAGCGTAGGCCGGTGGCAAGGAGGAGTCCAAGAGACCCAGTACTTC; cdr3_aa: CASSVGRWQGGVQETQYF
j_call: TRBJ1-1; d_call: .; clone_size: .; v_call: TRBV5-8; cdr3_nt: TGTGCCAGCACCCTGAGCGGGGTGAACACTGAAGCTTTCTTT; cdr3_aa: CASTLSGVNTEAFF
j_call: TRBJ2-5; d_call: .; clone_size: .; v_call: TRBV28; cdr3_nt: TGTGCCAGCAGTCTTATAAACAGGAAAGAGACCCAGTACTTC; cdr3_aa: CASSLINRKETQYF
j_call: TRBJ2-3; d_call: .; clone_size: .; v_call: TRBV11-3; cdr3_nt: TGTGCCAGCGGCCAAAGCACAGATACGCAGTATTTT; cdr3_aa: CASGQSTDTQYF
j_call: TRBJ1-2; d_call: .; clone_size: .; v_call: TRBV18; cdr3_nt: TGTGCCAGCTCACCAGGGCTGGGTCAGAGCTATGGCTACACCTTC; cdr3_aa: CASSPGLGQSYGYTF
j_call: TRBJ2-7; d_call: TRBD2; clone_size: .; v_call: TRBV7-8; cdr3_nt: TGTGCCAGCAGCTTAGCGACCGGGACTAGCCTCCGGTCGTACGAGCAGTACTTC; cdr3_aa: CASSLATGTSLRSYEQYF
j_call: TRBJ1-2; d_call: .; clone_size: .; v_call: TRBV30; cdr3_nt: TGTGCCCGAGGAGAAAGGGGAGGCCTCGGCTACACCTTC; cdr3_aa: CARGERGGLGYTF
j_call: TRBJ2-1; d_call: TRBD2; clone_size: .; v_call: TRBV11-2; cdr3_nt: TGTGCCAGCAGCCCTACTAGCGGGGGGGCAGGTGAGCAGTTCTTC; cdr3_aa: CASSPTSGGAGEQFF
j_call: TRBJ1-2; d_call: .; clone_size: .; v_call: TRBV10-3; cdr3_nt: TGTGCCATCAGTGAGTCAGGGGGAAGTTATGGCTACACCTTC; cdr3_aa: CAISESGGSYGYTF
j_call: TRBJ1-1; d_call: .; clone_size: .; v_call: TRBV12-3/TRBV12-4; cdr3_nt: TGTGCCAGCAGTTTTCCCCCGTTTGAAGCTTTCTTT; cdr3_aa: CASSFPPFEAFF
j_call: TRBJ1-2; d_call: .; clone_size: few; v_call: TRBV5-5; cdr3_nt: TGTGCCAGCAGTTATGATCCCGGGTCTGGCTACACCTTC; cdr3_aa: CASSYDPGSGYTF
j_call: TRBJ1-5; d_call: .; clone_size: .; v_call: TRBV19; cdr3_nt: TGTGCCAGTGCCCCTACGTACAATCAGCCCCAGCATTTT; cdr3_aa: CASAPTYNQPQHF
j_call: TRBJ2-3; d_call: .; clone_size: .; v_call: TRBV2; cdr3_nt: TGTGCCAGCAGTGACCAGACAGATACGCAGTATTTT; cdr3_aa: CASSDQTDTQYF
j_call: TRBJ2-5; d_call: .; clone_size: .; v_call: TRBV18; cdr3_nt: TGTGCCAGCTCACCACTGGTTCCGACAGTCGGGGAGACCCAGTACTTC; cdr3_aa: CASSPLVPTVGETQYF
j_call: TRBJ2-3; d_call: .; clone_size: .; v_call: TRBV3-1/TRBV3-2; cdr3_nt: TGTGCCAGCAGCCAAGATGGGCTCACCACAGATACGCAGTATTTT; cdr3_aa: CASSQDGLTTDTQYF
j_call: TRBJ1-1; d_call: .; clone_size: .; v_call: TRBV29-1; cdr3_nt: TGCAGCGTTGCCACCGGGGTGAGGGAAGCTTTCTTT; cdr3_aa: CSVATGVREAFF
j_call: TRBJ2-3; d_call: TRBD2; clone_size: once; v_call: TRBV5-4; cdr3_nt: TGTGCCAGCAGCTTTAAGTCTAGCGGGGCCACAGATACGCAGTATTTT; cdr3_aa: CASSFKSSGATDTQYF
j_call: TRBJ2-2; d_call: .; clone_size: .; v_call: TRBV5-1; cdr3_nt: TGCGCCAGCAGCCCCCAGTTAGACACCCGAGCCGGGGAGCTGTTTTTT; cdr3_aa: CASSPQLDTRAGELFF
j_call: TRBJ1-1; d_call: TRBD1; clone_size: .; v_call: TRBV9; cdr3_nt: TGTGCCAGCAGCGTAGTTGGGACAGGGAACACTGAAGCTTTCTTT; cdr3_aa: CASSVVGTGNTEAFF
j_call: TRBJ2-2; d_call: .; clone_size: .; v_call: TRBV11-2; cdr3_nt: TGTGCCAGCAGCTTAGTTTCCAGTAACACCGGGGAGCTGTTTTTT; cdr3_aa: CASSLVSSNTGELFF
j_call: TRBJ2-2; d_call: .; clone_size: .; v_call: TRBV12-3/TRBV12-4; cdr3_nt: TGTGCCAGCAGTTACTATCCCGGGGAGCTGTTTTTT; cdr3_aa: CASSYYPGELFF
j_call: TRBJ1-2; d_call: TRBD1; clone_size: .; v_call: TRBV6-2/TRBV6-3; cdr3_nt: TGTGCCAGCAGTCCGGACAGGTTATACGGCTACACCTTC; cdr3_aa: CASSPDRLYGYTF
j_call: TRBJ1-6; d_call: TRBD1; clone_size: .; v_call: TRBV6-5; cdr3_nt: TGTGCCAGCAGTTGGACAGGAATGGGTAATTCACCCCTCCACTTT; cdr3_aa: CASSWTGMGNSPLHF
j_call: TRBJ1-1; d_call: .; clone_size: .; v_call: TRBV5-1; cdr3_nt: TGCGCCAGCAGCTTGGGGGCGGGCGGGACTGAAGCTTTCTTT; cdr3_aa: CASSLGAGGTEAFF
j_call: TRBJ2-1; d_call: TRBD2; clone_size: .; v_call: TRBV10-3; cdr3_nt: TGTGCCATCAGAGTAGCGGGGGGCAACAATGAGCAGTTCTTC; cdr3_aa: CAIRVAGGNNEQFF
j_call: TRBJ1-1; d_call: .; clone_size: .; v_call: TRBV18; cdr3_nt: TGTGCCAGCTCACCGCGGGTTCCCGGGGAAGTGAACACTGAAGCTTTCTTT; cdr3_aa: CASSPRVPGEVNTEAFF
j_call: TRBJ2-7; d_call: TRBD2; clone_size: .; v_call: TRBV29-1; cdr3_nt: TGCAGCGTTAGACTAGCGGGGGACCCAGGGGAGCAGTACTTC; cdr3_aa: CSVRLAGDPGEQYF
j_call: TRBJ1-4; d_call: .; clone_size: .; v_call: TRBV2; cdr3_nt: TGTGCCAGCAGAGCGAATAATGAAAAACTGTTTTTT; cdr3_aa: CASRANNEKLFF
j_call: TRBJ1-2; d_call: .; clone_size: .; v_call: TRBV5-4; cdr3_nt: TGTGCCAGCAGCTTGGACCCGGGATCCCCCTATGGCTACACCTTC; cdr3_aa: CASSLDPGSPYGYTF
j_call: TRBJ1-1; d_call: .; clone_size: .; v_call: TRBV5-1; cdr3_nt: TGCGCCAGCAGCTTACAACAGGGAACTGAAGCTTTCTTT; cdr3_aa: CASSLQQGTEAFF
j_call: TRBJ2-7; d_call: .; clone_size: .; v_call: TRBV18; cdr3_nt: TGTGCCAGCTCACCCCAGGAGGGGCCCTACGAGCAGTACTTC; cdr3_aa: CASSPQEGPYEQYF
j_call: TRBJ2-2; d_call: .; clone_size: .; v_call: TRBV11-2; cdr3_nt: TGTGCCAGCAGCCGGGTCTCGGCGCGAGAGCTGTTTTTT; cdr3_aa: CASSRVSARELFF
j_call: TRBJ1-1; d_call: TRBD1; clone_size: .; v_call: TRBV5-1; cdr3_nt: TGCGCCAGCAGCCTACAGGGGGGGAACACTGAAGCTTTCTTT; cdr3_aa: CASSLQGGNTEAFF
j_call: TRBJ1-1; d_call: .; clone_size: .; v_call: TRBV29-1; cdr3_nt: TGCAGCGTTGAAGGTTGGAGCAGGGAGGGCACTGAAGCTTTCTTT; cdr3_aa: CSVEGWSREGTEAFF
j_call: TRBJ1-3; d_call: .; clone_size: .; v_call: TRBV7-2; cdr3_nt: TGTGCCAGCAGCCCACTCCGATCTGGAAACACCATATATTTT; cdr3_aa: CASSPLRSGNTIYF